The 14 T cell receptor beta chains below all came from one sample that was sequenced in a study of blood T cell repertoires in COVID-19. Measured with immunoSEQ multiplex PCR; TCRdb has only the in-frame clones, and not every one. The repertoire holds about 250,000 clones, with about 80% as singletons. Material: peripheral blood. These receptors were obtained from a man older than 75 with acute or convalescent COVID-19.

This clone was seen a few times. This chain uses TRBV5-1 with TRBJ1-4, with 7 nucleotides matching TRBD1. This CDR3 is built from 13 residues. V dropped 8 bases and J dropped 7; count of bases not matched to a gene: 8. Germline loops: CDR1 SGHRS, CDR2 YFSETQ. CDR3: CASGRGVGEKLFF. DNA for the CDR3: TGCGCCAGTGGCAGGGGGGTCGGTGAAAAACTGTTTTTT.

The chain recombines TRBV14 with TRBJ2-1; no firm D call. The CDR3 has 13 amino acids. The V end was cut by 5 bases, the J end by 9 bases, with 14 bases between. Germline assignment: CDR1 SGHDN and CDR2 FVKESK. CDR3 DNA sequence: TGTGCCAGCAGCAATCACGGGTTAAGTGAGCAGTTCTTC. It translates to CASSNHGLSEQFF.

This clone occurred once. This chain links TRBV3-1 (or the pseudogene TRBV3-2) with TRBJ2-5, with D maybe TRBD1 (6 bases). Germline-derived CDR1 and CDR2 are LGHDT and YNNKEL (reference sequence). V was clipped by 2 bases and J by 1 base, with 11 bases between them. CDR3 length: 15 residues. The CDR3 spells CASSQLQGAQETQYF. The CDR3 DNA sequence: TGTGCCAGCAGCCAATTACAGGGAGCCCAAGAGACCCAGTACTTC.

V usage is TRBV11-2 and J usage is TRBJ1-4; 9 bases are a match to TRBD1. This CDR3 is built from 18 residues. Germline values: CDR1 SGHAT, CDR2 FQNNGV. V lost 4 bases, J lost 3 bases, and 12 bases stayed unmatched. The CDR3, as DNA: TGTGCCAGCAGCTCGCGGCCGGGACAGGGATTTGCTAATGAAAAACTGTTTTTT. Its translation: CASSSRPGQGFANEKLFF.

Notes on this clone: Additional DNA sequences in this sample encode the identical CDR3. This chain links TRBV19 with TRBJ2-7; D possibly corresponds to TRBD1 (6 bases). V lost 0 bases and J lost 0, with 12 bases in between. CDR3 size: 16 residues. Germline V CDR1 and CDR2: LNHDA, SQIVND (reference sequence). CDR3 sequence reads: CASSIDPRGSSYEQYF. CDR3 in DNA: TGTGCCAGTAGTATAGACCCGAGGGGGAGCTCCTACGAGCAGTACTTC.

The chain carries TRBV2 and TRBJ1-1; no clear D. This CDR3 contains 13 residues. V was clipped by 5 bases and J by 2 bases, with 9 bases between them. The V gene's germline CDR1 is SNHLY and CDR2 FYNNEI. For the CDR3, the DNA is TGTGCCAGCAGTAAGGAGTTTAACACTGAAGCTTTCTTT. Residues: CASSKEFNTEAFF.

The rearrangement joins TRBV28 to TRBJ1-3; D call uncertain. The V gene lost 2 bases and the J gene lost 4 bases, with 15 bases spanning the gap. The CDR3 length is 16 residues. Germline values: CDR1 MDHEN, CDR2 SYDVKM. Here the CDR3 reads CASSLNYGVAGNTIYF. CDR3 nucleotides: TGTGCCAGCAGTTTAAATTACGGGGTCGCAGGAAACACCATATATTTT.

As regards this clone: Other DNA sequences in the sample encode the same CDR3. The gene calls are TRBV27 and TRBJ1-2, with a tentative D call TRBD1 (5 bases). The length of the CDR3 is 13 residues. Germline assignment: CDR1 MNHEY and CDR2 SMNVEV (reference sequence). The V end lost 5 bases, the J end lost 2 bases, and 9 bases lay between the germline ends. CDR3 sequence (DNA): TGTGCCAGCAGTCGGGGGGGGAACTATGGCTACACCTTC. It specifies CASSRGGNYGYTF.

The CDR3 DNA follows: TGTGCCAGCAGTTTCGCCCGGGTCCGGAGCCAAGAGACCCAGTACTTC. It yields the protein CASSFARVRSQETQYF. The chain employs TRBV6-5 and TRBJ2-5; D gene ambiguous. V shed 4 bases and J shed 1 base, with 16 bases lying between them. This CDR3 is 16 amino acids long. Germline loops: CDR1 MNHEY, CDR2 SVGAGI.

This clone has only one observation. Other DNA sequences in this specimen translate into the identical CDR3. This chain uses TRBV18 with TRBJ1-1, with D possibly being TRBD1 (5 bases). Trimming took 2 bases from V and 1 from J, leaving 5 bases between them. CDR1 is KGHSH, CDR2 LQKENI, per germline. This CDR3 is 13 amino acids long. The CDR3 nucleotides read TGTGCCAGCTCACCAGGACAGAACACTGAAGCTTTCTTT. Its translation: CASSPGQNTEAFF.

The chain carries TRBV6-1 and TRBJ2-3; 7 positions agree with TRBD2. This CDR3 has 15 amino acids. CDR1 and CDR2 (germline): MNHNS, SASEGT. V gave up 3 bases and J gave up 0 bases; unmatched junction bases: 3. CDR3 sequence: CASSDRRGSTDTQYF. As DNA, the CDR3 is TGTGCCAGCAGTGACAGGCGGGGGAGCACAGATACGCAGTATTTT.

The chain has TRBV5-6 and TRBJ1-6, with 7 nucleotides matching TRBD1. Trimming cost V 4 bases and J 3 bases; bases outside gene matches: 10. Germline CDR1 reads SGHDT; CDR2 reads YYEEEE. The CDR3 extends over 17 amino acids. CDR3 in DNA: TGTGCCAGCAGCCCCGGGACGTGGGACAGCTATAATTCACCCCTCCACTTT. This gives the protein CASSPGTWDSYNSPLHF.

The CDR3 sequence: CASSFGTPERNTIYF. The CDR3 DNA is TGTGCCAGCTCCTTCGGGACACCGGAGAGAAACACCATATATTTT. This chain connects TRBV18 to TRBJ1-3; weak D call: TRBD1 (6 bases). CDR3 size: 15 residues. Germline CDR1 and CDR2: KGHSH and LQKENI. With 6 bases removed from V and 5 bases from J, the gap between germline ends came to 17 bases.

The CDR3: CASSQQALGGYTF. CDR3 DNA: TGTGCCAGCAGTCAACAGGCCTTAGGGGGCTACACCTTC. The chain combines TRBV6-6 with TRBJ1-2, with a tentative D call TRBD1 (5 bases). Per the germline V gene, CDR1 is MNHNY and CDR2 is SVGAGI (reference sequence). The CDR3 length is 13 residues. The V gene lost 5 bases and the J gene lost 8 bases, with 15 bases spanning the gap.